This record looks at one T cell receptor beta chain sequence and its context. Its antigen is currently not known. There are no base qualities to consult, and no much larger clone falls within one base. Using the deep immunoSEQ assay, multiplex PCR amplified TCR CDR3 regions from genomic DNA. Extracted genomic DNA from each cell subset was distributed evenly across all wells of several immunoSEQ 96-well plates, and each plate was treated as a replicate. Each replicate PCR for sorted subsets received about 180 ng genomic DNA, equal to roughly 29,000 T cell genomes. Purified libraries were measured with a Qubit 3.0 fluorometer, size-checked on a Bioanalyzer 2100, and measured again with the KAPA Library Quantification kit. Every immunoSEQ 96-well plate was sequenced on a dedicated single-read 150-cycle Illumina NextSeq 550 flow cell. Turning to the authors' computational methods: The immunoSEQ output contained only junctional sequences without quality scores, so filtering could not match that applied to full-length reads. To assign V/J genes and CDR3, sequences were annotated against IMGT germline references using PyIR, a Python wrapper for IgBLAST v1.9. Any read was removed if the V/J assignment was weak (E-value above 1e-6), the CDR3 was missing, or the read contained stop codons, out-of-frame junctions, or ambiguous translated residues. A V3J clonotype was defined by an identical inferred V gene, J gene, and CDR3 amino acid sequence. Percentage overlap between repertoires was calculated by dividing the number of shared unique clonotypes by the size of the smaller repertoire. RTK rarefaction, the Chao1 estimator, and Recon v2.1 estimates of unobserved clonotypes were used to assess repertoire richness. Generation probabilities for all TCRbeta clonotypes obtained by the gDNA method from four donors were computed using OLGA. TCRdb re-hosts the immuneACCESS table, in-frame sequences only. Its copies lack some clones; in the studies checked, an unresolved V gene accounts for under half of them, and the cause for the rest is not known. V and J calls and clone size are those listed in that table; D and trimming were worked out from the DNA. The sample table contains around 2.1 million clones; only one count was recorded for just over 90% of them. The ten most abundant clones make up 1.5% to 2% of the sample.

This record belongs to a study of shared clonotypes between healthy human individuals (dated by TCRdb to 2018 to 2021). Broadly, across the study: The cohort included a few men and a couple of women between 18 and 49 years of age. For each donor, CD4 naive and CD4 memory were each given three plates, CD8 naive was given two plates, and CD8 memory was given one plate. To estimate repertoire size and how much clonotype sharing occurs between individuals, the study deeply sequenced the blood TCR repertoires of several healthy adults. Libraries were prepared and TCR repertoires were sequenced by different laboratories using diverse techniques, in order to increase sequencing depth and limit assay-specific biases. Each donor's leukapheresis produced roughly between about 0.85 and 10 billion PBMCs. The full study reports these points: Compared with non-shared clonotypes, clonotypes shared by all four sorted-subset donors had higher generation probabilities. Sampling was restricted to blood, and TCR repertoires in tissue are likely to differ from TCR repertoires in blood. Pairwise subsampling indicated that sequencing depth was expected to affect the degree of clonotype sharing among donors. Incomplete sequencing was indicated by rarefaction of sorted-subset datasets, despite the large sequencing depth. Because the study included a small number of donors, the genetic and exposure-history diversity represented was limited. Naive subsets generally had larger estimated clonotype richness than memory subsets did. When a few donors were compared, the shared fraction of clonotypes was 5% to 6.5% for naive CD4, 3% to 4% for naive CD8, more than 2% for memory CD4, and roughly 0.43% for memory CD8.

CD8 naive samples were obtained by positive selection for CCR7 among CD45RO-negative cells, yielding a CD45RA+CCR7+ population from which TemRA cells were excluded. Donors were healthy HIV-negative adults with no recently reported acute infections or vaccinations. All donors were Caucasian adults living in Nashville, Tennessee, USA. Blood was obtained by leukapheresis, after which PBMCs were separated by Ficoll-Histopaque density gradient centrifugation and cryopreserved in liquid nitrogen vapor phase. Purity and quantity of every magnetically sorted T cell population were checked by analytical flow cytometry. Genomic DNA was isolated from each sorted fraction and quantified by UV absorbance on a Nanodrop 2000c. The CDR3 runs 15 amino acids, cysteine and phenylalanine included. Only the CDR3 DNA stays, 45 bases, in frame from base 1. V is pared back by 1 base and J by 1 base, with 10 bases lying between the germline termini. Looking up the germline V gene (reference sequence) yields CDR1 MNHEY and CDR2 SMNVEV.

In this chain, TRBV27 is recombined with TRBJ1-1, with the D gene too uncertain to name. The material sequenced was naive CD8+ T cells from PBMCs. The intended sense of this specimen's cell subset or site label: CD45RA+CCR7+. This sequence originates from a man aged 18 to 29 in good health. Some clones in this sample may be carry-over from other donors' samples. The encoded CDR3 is CASSLYIGPNTEAFF. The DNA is TGTGCCAGCAGTTTATATATCGGTCCGAACACTGAAGCTTTCTTT.